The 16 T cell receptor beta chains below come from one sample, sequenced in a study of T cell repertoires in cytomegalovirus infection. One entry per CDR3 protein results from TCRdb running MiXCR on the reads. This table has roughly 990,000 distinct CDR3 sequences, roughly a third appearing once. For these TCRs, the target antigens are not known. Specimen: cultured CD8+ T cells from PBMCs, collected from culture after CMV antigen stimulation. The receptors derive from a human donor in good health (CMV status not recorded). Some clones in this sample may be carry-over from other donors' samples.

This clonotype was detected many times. The CDR3: CASSHRTSGRSYEQYV. Written as DNA, the CDR3 is TGTGCCAGCAGCCACCGGACGTCTGGGCGGTCCTACGAGCAGTACGTC. The chain joins TRBV5-6 to TRBJ2-7; D is ambiguous. Between the trimmed V and J ends, which lost 4 bases and 1 base, there was a span of 18 bases. Germline V gives CDR1 SGHDT, CDR2 YYEEEE. The CDR3 loop spans 16 amino acids.

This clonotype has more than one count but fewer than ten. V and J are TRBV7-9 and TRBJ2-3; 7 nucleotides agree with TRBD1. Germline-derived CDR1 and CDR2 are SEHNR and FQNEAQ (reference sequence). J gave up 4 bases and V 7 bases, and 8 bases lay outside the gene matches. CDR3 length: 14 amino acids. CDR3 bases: TGTGCCAGCACCGACAGGGAAGGGTCAGATACGCAGTATTTT. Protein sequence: CASTDREGSDTQYF.

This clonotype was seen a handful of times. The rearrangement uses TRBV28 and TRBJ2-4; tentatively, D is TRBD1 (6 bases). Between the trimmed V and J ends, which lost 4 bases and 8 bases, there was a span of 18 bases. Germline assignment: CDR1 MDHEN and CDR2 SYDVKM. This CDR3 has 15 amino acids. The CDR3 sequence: CASSWTERHPYIQYF. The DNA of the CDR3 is TGTGCCAGCAGTTGGACAGAAAGGCATCCGTACATTCAGTACTTC.

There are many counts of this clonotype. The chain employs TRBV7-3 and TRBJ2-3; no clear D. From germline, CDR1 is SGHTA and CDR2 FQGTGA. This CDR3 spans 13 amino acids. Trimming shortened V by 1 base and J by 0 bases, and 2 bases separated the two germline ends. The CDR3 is CASSLKSTDTQYF. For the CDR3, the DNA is TGTGCCAGCAGCTTAAAGAGCACAGATACGCAGTATTTT.

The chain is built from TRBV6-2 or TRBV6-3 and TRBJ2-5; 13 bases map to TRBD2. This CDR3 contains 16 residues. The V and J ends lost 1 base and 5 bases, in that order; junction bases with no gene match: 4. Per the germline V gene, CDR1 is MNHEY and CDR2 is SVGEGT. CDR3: CASSYWGLAGPETQYF. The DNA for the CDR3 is TGTGCCAGCAGTTACTGGGGACTAGCGGGGCCGGAGACCCAGTACTTC.

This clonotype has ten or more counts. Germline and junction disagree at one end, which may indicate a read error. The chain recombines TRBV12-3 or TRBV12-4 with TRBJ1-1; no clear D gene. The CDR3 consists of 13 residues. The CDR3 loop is CASSLGLNTEAFF. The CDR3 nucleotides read TGTGCCAGCAGCTTAGGCTTGAACACTGAAGCTTTCTTT.

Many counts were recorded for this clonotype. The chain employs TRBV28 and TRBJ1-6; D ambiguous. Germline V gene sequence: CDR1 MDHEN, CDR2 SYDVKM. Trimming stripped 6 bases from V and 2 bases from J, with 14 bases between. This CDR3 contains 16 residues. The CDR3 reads CASSPTGSAYNSPLHF. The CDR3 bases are TGTGCCAGCAGCCCGACGGGGAGCGCCTATAATTCACCCCTCCACTTT.

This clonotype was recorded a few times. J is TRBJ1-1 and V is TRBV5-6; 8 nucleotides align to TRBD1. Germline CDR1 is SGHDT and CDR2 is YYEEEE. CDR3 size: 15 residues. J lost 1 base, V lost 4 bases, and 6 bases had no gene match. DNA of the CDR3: TGTGCCAGCAGCCCGAAGGACAGGGCGAACACTGAAGCTTTCTTT. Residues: CASSPKDRANTEAFF.

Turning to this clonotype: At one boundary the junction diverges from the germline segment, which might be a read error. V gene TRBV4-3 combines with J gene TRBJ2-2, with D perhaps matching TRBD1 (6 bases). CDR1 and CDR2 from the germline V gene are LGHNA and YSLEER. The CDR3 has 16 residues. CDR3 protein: CASSIRQGWGTGELYF. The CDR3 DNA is TGCGCCAGCAGCATCCGGCAGGGGTGGGGGACCGGGGAGCTGTATTTT.

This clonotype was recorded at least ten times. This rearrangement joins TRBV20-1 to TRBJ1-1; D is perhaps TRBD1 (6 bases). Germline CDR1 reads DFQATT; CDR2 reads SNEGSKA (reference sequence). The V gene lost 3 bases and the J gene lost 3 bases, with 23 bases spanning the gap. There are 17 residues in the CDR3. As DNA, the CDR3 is TGCAGTGCTAGTGAAAGCCCCCCGTCAGGGGTGTACACTGAAGCTTTCTTT. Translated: CSASESPPSGVYTEAFF.

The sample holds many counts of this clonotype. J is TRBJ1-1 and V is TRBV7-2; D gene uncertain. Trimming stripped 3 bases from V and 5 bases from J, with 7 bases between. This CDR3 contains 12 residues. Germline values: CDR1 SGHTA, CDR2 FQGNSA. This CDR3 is CASSFQKTEAFF. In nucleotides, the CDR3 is TGTGCCAGCAGCTTTCAAAAGACTGAAGCTTTCTTT.

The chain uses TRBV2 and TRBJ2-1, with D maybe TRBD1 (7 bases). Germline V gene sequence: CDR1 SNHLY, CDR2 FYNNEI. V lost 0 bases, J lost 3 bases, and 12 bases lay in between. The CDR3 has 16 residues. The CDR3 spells CASSEARRGLYNEQFF. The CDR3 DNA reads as TGTGCCAGCAGTGAAGCTAGGAGGGGGCTCTACAATGAGCAGTTCTTC.

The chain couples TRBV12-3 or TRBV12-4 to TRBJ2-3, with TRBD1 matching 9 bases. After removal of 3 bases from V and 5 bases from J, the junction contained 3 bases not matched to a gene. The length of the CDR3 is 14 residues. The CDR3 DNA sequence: TGTGCCAGCAGTTTCGGGACAGGGCTAGATACGCAGTATTTT. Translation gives CASSFGTGLDTQYF.

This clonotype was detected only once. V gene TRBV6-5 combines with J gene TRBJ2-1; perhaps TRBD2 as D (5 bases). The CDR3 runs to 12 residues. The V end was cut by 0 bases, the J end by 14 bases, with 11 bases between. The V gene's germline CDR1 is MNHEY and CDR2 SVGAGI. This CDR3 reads CASSYSGEGEFF. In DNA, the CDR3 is TGTGCCAGCAGTTACTCTGGTGAGGGAGAGTTCTTC.

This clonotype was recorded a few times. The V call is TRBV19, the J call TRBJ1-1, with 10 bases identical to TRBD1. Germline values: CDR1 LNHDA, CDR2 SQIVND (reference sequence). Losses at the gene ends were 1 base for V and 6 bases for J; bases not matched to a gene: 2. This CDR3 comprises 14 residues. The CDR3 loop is CASSIGQGAPEAFF. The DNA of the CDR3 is TGTGCCAGTAGTATAGGACAGGGGGCGCCTGAAGCTTTCTTT.

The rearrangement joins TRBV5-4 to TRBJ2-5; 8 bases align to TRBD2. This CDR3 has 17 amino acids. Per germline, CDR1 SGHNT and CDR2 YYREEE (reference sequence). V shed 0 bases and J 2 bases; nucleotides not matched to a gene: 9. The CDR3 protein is CASSLEGGGFLQETQYF. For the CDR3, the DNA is TGTGCCAGCAGCTTGGAGGGCGGGGGGTTCCTACAAGAGACCCAGTACTTC.